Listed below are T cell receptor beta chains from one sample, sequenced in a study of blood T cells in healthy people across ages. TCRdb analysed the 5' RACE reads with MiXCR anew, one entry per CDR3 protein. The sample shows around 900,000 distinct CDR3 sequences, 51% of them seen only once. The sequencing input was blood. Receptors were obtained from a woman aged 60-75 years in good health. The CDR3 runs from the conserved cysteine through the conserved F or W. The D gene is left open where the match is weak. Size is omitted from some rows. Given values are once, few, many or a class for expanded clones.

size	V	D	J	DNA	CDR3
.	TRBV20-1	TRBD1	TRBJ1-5	TGCAGTGCCCGAGAGGGGGCGGTGGGGCCCCAGCATTTT	CSAREGAVGPQHF
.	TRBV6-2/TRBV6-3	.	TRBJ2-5	TGTGCCAGCAGCCTCGTAGGTGTCGGGGAGACCCAGTACTTC	CASSLVGVGETQYF
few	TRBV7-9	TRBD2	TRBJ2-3	TGTGCCAGCAGGCCAGGACTAGCGGGACGGCCTGCTACGCAGTATTTT	CASRPGLAGRPATQYF
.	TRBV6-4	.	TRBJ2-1	TGTGCCAGCAGGCCGACAGGCGAGGGCAATGAGCAGTTCTTC	CASRPTGEGNEQFF
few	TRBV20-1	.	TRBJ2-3	TGCAGTGCTAGACCAGGGGATTACACAGATACGCAGTATTTT	CSARPGDYTDTQYF
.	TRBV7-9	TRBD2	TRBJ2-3	TGTGCCAGCAGCCAAGGGGGGACTAGCGGGAGCGGAGGAACGCAGTATTTT	CASSQGGTSGSGGTQYF
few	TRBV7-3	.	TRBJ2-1	TGTGCCAGCAGCTTAGGACATCTCAATGAGCAGTTCTTC	CASSLGHLNEQFF
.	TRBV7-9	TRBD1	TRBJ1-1	TGTGCCAGCAGCTTGGACAGGGGGCGTGGGACTGAAGCTTTCTTT	CASSLDRGRGTEAFF
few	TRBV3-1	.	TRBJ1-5	TGTGCCAGCAGCCAAGATCTAGGCCCGAATCAGCCCCAGCATTTT	CASSQDLGPNQPQHF
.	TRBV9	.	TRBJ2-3	TGTGCCAGCAGCCCGGACCTATACACAGATACGCAGTATTTT	CASSPDLYTDTQYF
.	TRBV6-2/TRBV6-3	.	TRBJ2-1	TGTGCCAGCACCAAGCGGCAGGCGTACAATGAGCAGTTCTTC	CASTKRQAYNEQFF
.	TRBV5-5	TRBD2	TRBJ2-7	TGTGCCAGCAGCTTGGATAGCGGGAGTATTCTCTACGAGCAGTACTTC	CASSLDSGSILYEQYF
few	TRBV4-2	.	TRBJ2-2	TGTGCCAGCAGCCAAGACTTAGGAGTCCGGGAGCTGTTTTTT	CASSQDLGVRELFF
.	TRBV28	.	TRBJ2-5	TGTGCCAGCAGTGGGGGACACCTCGGGGGGACCCAGTACTTC	CASSGGHLGGTQYF
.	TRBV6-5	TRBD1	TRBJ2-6	TGTGCCAGCAGTTGGGATCCCGGGACAGGATCTGGGGCCGACGTCCTGACTTTC	CASSWDPGTGSGADVLTF
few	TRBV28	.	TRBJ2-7	TGTGCCAGCAGACCTCATTCGTTAGGTAGAACCCACTACGAGCAGTACTTC	CASRPHSLGRTHYEQYF
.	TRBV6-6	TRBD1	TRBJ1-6	TGTGCCAGCAGTTACAGGGACAGGGGGAATTCACCCCTCCACTTT	CASSYRDRGNSPLHF
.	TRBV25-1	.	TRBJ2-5	TGTGCCAGCAGTTTACAGGGTTTTGAGCAGTACTTC	CASSLQGFEQYF
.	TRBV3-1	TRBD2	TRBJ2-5	TGTGCCAGCAGCGTCAGCGGGGCGGGGGAGACCCAGTACTTC	CASSVSGAGETQYF
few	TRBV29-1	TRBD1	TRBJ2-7	TGCAGCGTTGATGAAGGGGACAGGGGGTCCTACGAGCAGTACTTC	CSVDEGDRGSYEQYF
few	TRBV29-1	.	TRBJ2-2	TGCAGCGTTGGTGTTAGCGGGAACACCGGGGAGCTGTTTTTT	CSVGVSGNTGELFF
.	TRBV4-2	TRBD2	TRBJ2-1	TGTGCCAGCAGCCAAGAGAGGCAAGGACTAGCGGACTACAATGAGCAGTTCTTC	CASSQERQGLADYNEQFF
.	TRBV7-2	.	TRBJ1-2	TGTGCCAGCAGCAGGGGGGGCAGTACTAACTATGGCTACACCTTC	CASSRGGSTNYGYTF
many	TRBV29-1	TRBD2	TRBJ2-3	TGCAGCCTCCGGACTAGCGGGAGCACAGATACGCAGTATTTT	CSLRTSGSTDTQYF
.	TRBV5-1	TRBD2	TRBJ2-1	TGCGCCAGCAGCCATCCTAGCGGGAACTACAATGAGCAGTTCTTC	CASSHPSGNYNEQFF
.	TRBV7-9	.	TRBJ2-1	TGTGCCAGCAGCTCTGAGGGGTACGAGCAGTTCTTC	CASSSEGYEQFF
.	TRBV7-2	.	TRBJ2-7	TGTGCCAGCAGTTGGGAGCAGCCCTACGAGCAGTACTTC	CASSWEQPYEQYF
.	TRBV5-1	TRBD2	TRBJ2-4	TGCGCCAGCAGCCGACCAGGACTAGCGGGAGAAGCCAAAAACATTCAGTACTTC	CASSRPGLAGEAKNIQYF
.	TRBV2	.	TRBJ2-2	TGTGCCAGCAAAGGCCCAGGGCAAACCGGGGAGCTGTTTTTT	CASKGPGQTGELFF
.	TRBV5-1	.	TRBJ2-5	TGCACCAGCAGCTTGGTCGCGGGACAAGAGACCCAGTACTTC	CTSSLVAGQETQYF
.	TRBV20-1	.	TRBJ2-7	TGCAGTGCTAAGAAGGCGTCCTACAATGAGCAGTACTTC	CSAKKASYNEQYF
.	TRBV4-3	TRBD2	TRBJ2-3	TGCGCCAGCAGCCAAGTATTTAGCGGGAGTATTTCGCAGTATTTT	CASSQVFSGSISQYF
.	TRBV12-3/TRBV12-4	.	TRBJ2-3	TGTGCCAGCAGTTTTTCGGGAGAACGGGATACGCAGTATTTT	CASSFSGERDTQYF
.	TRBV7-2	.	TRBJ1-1	TGTGCCAGCACCCCAGGACCCCTTAACACTGAAGCTTTCTTT	CASTPGPLNTEAFF
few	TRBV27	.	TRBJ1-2	TGTGCCAGCAGTCTCCAGGTTAACTATGGCTACACCTTC	CASSLQVNYGYTF
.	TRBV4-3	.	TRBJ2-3	TGCGCCAGCAGCCCCCGGGACACTAGCACAGATACGCAGTATTTT	CASSPRDTSTDTQYF
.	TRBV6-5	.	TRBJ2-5	TGTGCCAGCCAAGGCGGATACAATGAGCAGTACTTC	CASQGGYNEQYF
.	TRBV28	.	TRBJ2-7	TGTGCCAGCAGATCGACACCAGGTGATTACGAGCAGTACTTC	CASRSTPGDYEQYF
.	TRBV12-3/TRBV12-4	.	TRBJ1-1	TGTGCCAGCAGTAAGACAATCATGAACACTGAAGCTTTCTTT	CASSKTIMNTEAFF
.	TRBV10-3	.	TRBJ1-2	TGTGCCATCAGTGAGTCACAGAGGGGCTATGGCTACACCTTC	CAISESQRGYGYTF
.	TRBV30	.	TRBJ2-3	TGTGCCTGGAGTGTTGGCAGGATCGGTACGCAGTATTTT	CAWSVGRIGTQYF
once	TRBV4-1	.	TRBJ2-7	TGCGCCAGCAGCCTAGAACTAAACACCGAGCAGTACTTC	CASSLELNTEQYF
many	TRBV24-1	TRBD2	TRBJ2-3	TGTGCCACCAGTGATGACGGGACTAGCGGGAGTTTGTATACGCAGTATTTT	CATSDDGTSGSLYTQYF
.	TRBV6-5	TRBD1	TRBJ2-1	TGTGCCAGCAGACCCGACAGGGGGCTGGTGGGCAATGAGCAGTTCTTC	CASRPDRGLVGNEQFF
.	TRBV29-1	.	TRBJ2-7	TGCAGCGTTGAAGATCCTAAACCGGGACACCAATACGAGCAGTACTTC	CSVEDPKPGHQYEQYF
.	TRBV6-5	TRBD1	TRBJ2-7	TGTGCCAGCAGTCTACACAGGGGGCGGGACGAGCAGTACTTC	CASSLHRGRDEQYF
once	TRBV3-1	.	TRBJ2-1	TGTGCCAGCAGCCCGGGACCATTGGGTTCACATGAGCAGTTCTTC	CASSPGPLGSHEQFF
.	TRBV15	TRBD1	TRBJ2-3	TGTGCCACCAGCATCGGGACAGCTAGCACAGAGACGCAGTATTTT	CATSIGTASTETQYF